This T cell receptor (beta chain) appears in the sequencing data of a study of T-cell reconstitution after alpha-beta-depleted transplantation in children. The germline gives CDR1 MGHDK, CDR2 SYGVNS. Trimming removed 1 base at V and 5 bases at J, with 8 bases between. The CDR3 extends over 14 amino acids. A few counts support this clonotype. Researchers prepared the TCRbeta library using unique molecular identifiers, the study reports. MiXCR, applied by TCRdb to the PCR reads, yields one record per CDR3 protein. This sample has around 480,000 distinct CDR3 sequences, with approximately 30% found just once.

V gene TRBV25-1 combines with J gene TRBJ1-4; D unclear. This material consisted of PBMCs from the stem cell graft donor, taken from the stem cell graft. This clonotype was sampled from a human donor who donated a stem cell graft to a child with aplastic anemia. DNA for the CDR3: TGTGCCAGCAGTGAATTAACAGAGAATGAAAAACTGTTTTTT. Its translation is CASSELTENEKLFF.